Shown below are 29 T cell receptor beta chains from a single sample sequenced in a study of tumor-infiltrating lymphocytes in oesophageal squamous cell carcinoma. From the PCR reads, TCRdb called clonotypes with MiXCR, one entry per CDR3 protein. The sample has about 13,000 distinct CDR3 sequences; roughly 51% are singletons. Sequenced sample: blood. All receptors derive from a female donor with esophageal squamous cell carcinoma.

V and J are TRBV7-6 and TRBJ1-5; D gene unclear. Germline CDR1 is SGHVS and CDR2 is FNYEAQ. CDR3 length equals 16 residues. The V gene lost 5 bases and the J gene lost 5 bases, with 19 bases spanning the gap. CDR3 protein: CASSPGVGRRHQPQHF. The CDR3 DNA reads TGTGCCAGCAGCCCCGGGGTTGGCAGACGCCATCAGCCCCAGCATTTT.

The chain is built from TRBV28 and TRBJ2-4; 8 bases are a match to TRBD1. TRBJ2-7 explains the end of the DNA better; the J call may be wrong. Germline values: CDR1 MDHEN, CDR2 SYDVKM. The CDR3 totals 12 residues. The CDR3 here is CASSWTGYEQYF. The CDR3 nucleotides read TGTGCCAGCAGCTGGACAGGGTACGAGCAGTACTTC.

This clonotype was recorded at least ten times. This chain uses TRBV11-1 with TRBJ2-6, with D possibly called TRBD1 or TRBD2 (5 bases each). The V gene lost 5 bases and the J gene lost 0 bases, with 11 bases spanning the gap. Per the germline V gene, CDR1 is SGHAT and CDR2 is FQDESV (reference sequence). The CDR3 runs to 16 residues. CDR3 DNA: TGTGCCAGCAGCCGGGACGTGGCCTCTGGGGCCAACGTCCTGACTTTC. This sequence encodes CASSRDVASGANVLTF.

The V call is TRBV7-2, the J call TRBJ2-5, with 8 bases that match TRBD2. TRBJ2-7 matches the DNA end more closely, so the J call is doubtful. The CDR3 runs to 17 residues. Germline V lookup: CDR1 SGHTA, CDR2 FQGNSA. The CDR3 DNA reads as TGTGCCAGCAGCTTATTTGTAGCGGGACCTACTCACTACGAGCAGTACTTC. This sequence encodes CASSLFVAGPTHYEQYF.

This clonotype was picked up a small number of times. In DNA, the CDR3 is TGCGCCAGCAGTGAGTCGACCAGGGGTAGAGAGACCCAGTACTTC. Translated: CASSESTRGRETQYF. The rearrangement uses TRBV10-2 and TRBJ2-5, with a possible D match to TRBD1 (6 bases). The CDR3 covers 15 residues. The V end was cut by 0 bases, the J end by 4 bases, with 12 bases between. CDR1 and CDR2 (germline): WSHSY, SAAADI.

This chain links TRBV27 with TRBJ2-7; 7 bases match TRBD2. Gene TRBJ2-1 matches the end of the DNA better, so the J call may be wrong. CDR1 is MNHEY and CDR2 is SMNVEV in the germline V gene (reference sequence). The CDR3 totals 16 residues. CDR3 in amino acids: CASSLYLSSGRNEQFF. The CDR3 nucleotides read TGTGCCAGCAGTTTATATCTGTCTAGCGGACGCAATGAGCAGTTCTTC.

This clonotype showed up just a few times. The chain has TRBV7-9 and TRBJ2-3; D is possibly TRBD1 (5 bases). The germline V gene has CDR1 SEHNR and CDR2 FQNEAQ (reference sequence). Trimming took 5 bases from V and 2 from J, leaving 11 bases between them. This CDR3 comprises 14 residues. This chain's CDR3 is CASSQGPFTDTQYF. In DNA, the CDR3 is TGTGCCAGCAGCCAGGGTCCCTTCACAGATACGCAGTATTTT.

This clonotype has a count of ten or more. V usage is TRBV12-3 or TRBV12-4 and J usage is TRBJ2-7; D perhaps matches TRBD1 (6 bases). The CDR3 spans 13 residues. Between the trimmed V and J ends, which lost 6 bases and 3 bases, there was a span of 12 bases. As DNA, the CDR3 is TGTGCCAGCAGGATCACAGGGAGCTACGAGCAGTACTTC. Protein sequence: CASRITGSYEQYF.

The V and J genes are TRBV6-6 and TRBJ2-7; D not certain. Trimming pared 0 bases from V and 7 bases from J, leaving 22 bases between. The length of the CDR3 is 17 residues. Germline CDR1 is MNHNY and CDR2 is SVGAGI (reference sequence). As DNA, the CDR3 is TGTGCCAGCAGTTACTCGGGGATAGGTGAGGCTAACAATGAGCAGTACTTC. It translates to CASSYSGIGEANNEQYF.

This chain links TRBV18 with TRBJ1-1; D not certain. The CDR3 extends over 14 amino acids. The V end was cut by 6 bases, the J end by 1 base, with 12 bases between. The germline gives CDR1 KGHSH, CDR2 LQKENI. The CDR3 here is CASSQGSSNTEAFF. The DNA for the CDR3 is TGTGCCAGCTCGCAAGGGAGCTCGAACACTGAAGCTTTCTTT.

This chain joins TRBV6-8 and TRBJ2-5; D possibly corresponds to TRBD1 (6 bases). The CDR3 extends over 17 amino acids. Germline loops: CDR1 MNHGY, CDR2 SAAAGT. With 0 bases removed from V and 1 base from J, the gap between germline ends came to 15 bases. For the CDR3, the DNA is TGTGCCAGCAGTTACTCCACAGGGAGATGGGTCCAAGAGACCCAGTACTTC. This encodes CASSYSTGRWVQETQYF.

This clonotype is deemed large (0.1 to 1%). The chain has TRBV7-9 and TRBJ1-4; D gene unclear. Looked up from germline, CDR1 is SEHNR and CDR2 is FQNEAQ (reference sequence). The CDR3 contains 15 residues. Trimming stripped 4 bases from V and 2 bases from J, with 11 bases between. CDR3 residues: CASSSMGYTNEKLFF. The CDR3 region has the DNA TGTGCCAGCAGCTCCATGGGGTATACTAATGAAAAACTGTTTTTT.

This clonotype is deemed medium-sized. The gene calls are TRBV12-3 or TRBV12-4 and TRBJ2-2; 12 positions agree with TRBD2. CDR3 size: 18 residues. The J segment lost 4 bases and the V segment lost 0 bases, leaving 6 bases of the junction unmatched. The CDR3 is CASSLARLAGGLTGELFF. The CDR3 bases are TGTGCCAGCAGTTTAGCGCGTCTAGCGGGGGGGCTCACCGGGGAGCTGTTTTTT.

This clonotype was seen only a few times. V usage is TRBV7-3 and J usage is TRBJ2-1, with D maybe TRBD1 (6 bases). This CDR3 is built from 17 residues. Germline-derived CDR1 and CDR2 are SGHTA and FQGTGA. Trimming stripped 4 bases from V and 0 bases from J, with 16 bases between. This CDR3 reads CASSSRGNLGSYNEQFF. DNA of the CDR3: TGTGCCAGCAGCTCAAGGGGGAATCTAGGCTCCTACAATGAGCAGTTCTTC. The full variable domain, in which reference TRBV7-3 and TRBJ2-1 provide the parts outside the CDR3, is GAGVSQTPSNKVTEKGKYVELRCDPISGHTALYWYRQSLGQGPEFLIYFQGTGAADDSGLPNDRFFAVRPEGSVSTLKIQRTERGDSAVYLCASSSRGNLGSYNEQFFGPGTRLTVL.

In its sample, this clonotype was seen a few times. Since a much larger clone is just one base distant, this may be a read error. The chain combines TRBV11-1 with TRBJ1-4; D is ambiguous. The CDR3 extends over 14 amino acids. Germline CDR1 SGHAT, CDR2 FQDESV (reference sequence). V lost 2 bases and J 16 bases, leaving 20 bases between the germline ends. The CDR3 nucleotides read TGTGCCAGCAGCTTAAATCCGTCCACAGATACGCAGTTTTTT. It codes for CASSLNPSTDTQFF.

This clonotype has only a few counts. CDR3 in DNA: TGTGCCAGCAGCTTCCAAAGCTACACTGAAGCTTTCTTT. Protein: CASSFQSYTEAFF. The chain links TRBV7-6 to TRBJ1-1; D remains unclear. Trimming shortened V by 3 bases and J by 3 bases, and 8 bases separated the two germline ends. Germline V gene sequence: CDR1 SGHVS, CDR2 FNYEAQ. The CDR3 covers 13 residues.

This clonotype counts as medium-sized. The chain uses TRBV7-9 and TRBJ1-6; 7 bases fit TRBD1. The V gene end was trimmed by 3 bases and the J gene end by 6 bases; junction bases not matched to a gene: 5. The CDR3 contains 15 residues. CDR1 is SEHNR and CDR2 is FQNEAQ in the germline V gene (reference sequence). The CDR3 region is CASSLTGSRNSPLHF. In nucleotides, the CDR3 is TGTGCCAGCAGCTTGACAGGGTCGCGTAATTCACCCCTCCACTTT.

The genes are TRBV7-9 and TRBJ2-7, with D unresolved. CDR3 size: 15 residues. Trimming removed 4 bases from V and 7 bases from J, with 20 bases in between. Germline CDR1 SEHNR, CDR2 FQNEAQ (reference sequence). In DNA form, the CDR3 reads TGTGCCAGCAGCTCGGCTACAACCGTACACAATGAGCAGTACTTC. This encodes CASSSATTVHNEQYF.

The chain recombines TRBV7-2 with TRBJ2-1, with 8 positions matching TRBD2. The J call may be wrong; the DNA end is better matched by TRBJ2-5. Germline V CDR1 and CDR2: SGHTA, FQGNSA. The CDR3 sequence is 15 residues long. CDR3 sequence (DNA): TGTGCCAGCAGCTTTATTAGCGGGACTCAAGAGACCCAGTACTTC. This codes for CASSFISGTQETQYF.

This clonotype was seen a single time. This rearrangement joins TRBV7-8 to TRBJ1-2; D remains ambiguous. V lost 1 base to trimming and J lost 2 bases, with 8 bases between them. This CDR3 region has 14 residues. Germline CDR1 and CDR2: SGHVS and FQNEAQ. The CDR3 protein is CASSLGHKNYGYTF. The CDR3 nucleotides are TGTGCCAGCAGCTTAGGGCACAAGAACTATGGCTACACCTTC.

As to this clonotype: The CDR3 end shows no conserved phenylalanine or tryptophan, and so a read error is likely. The chain is built from TRBV28 and TRBJ2-7; TRBD2 is a possible D gene (6 bases). The J call may be faulty, since TRBJ2-1 better matches the DNA end. Germline V gene sequence: CDR1 MDHEN, CDR2 SYDVKM. CDR3 size: 16 residues. The CDR3 nucleotides are TGTGCCAGCAGTTTATTTCCTCTTCAGCGGGCCAATGAGCAGTTCTTG. It specifies CASSLFPLQRANEQFL.

This clonotype has a count of ten or more. The rearrangement uses TRBV14 and TRBJ1-1, with D unclear. Looked up from germline, CDR1 is SGHDN and CDR2 is FVKESK. Between the trimmed V and J ends, which lost 4 bases and 5 bases, there was a span of 8 bases. The CDR3 length is 12 residues. In DNA form, the CDR3 reads TGTGCCAGCAGCCGAGTCGTGACTGAAGCTTTCTTT. Its translation is CASSRVVTEAFF.

This clonotype was found once. The chain links TRBV5-1 to TRBJ2-3; 9 bases map to TRBD1. The DNA matches TRBJ2-1 better at its end, which makes the J call doubtful. From germline, CDR1 is SGHRS and CDR2 YFSETQ. This CDR3 is 15 amino acids long. Here the CDR3 reads CASSAGQGPRNEQFF. The CDR3 coding sequence is TGCGCCAGCAGCGCGGGACAGGGTCCAAGGAATGAGCAGTTCTTC.

This clonotype showed up many times. The chain couples TRBV6-1 to TRBJ2-7, with 8 bases fitting TRBD1. CDR3 length: 13 amino acids. V gave up 6 bases and J gave up 3 bases; unmatched junction bases: 4. Looked up from germline, CDR1 is MNHNS and CDR2 is SASEGT. CDR3 residues: CASRHGQGYEQYF. CDR3 bases: TGTGCCAGCAGACATGGACAGGGCTACGAGCAGTACTTC.

The chain employs TRBV6-1 and TRBJ1-1; tentatively, D is TRBD1 (5 bases). V was clipped by 4 bases and J by 7 bases, with 16 bases between them. The CDR3 has 14 amino acids. Germline CDR1 reads MNHNS; CDR2 reads SASEGT. In DNA form, the CDR3 reads TGTGCCAGCAGTGGGAGGGGACGGGTCCTTGAAGCTTTCTTT. Translated, it gives CASSGRGRVLEAFF.

The CDR3 sequence: CASSLWGRSLTDTQYF. CDR3 DNA: TGTGCCAGCAGCTTATGGGGCAGGAGCCTCACAGATACGCAGTACTTC. The chain recombines TRBV7-8 with TRBJ2-3; D is perhaps TRBD1 (5 bases). The tail of the sequence fits TRBJ2-7 better, so the J call may be wrong. Looked up from germline, CDR1 is SGHVS and CDR2 is FQNEAQ. The CDR3 runs 16 residues.

This clonotype showed up just once. A much larger clone differs by one base, so this may be a read error. In DNA form, the CDR3 reads TGTGCCAGCAGCACGGACAGGCAATCCTACGAGCAGTTCTTC. Amino acid sequence: CASSTDRQSYEQFF. V usage is TRBV7-2 and J usage is TRBJ2-1; 7 nucleotides line up with TRBD1. V shed 5 bases, J shed 10 bases, and the junction held 11 bases outside the gene matches. Germline V gene lookup returns CDR1 SGHTA and CDR2 FQGNSA. The CDR3 is 14 amino acids.

This sequence joins TRBV7-6 and TRBJ2-1; D may correspond to TRBD1 or TRBD2 (7 bases each). V gave up 5 bases and J gave up 8 bases, with 10 bases separating them. Germline CDR1 reads SGHVS; CDR2 reads FNYEAQ. The length of the CDR3 is 12 residues. CDR3 DNA sequence: TGTGCCAGCAGCCAGGGGGGGGATGAGCAGTTCTTC. It translates to CASSQGGDEQFF.

This clonotype turned up a few times. The chain couples TRBV7-2 to TRBJ2-7; the D is unclear. V dropped 1 base and J dropped 3 bases, with 7 bases sitting between them. The germline V gene encodes CDR1 SGHTA and CDR2 FQGNSA. CDR3 length equals 13 residues. CDR3 in DNA: TGTGCCAGCAGCTTAGTATGGGTCTACGAGCAGTACTTC. It specifies CASSLVWVYEQYF.